This TCR beta chain was captured by sequencing in a study of shared clonotypes between healthy human individuals. Study at large: Contributing individuals were a couple of females and a few males aged 18 to 49.

Naive CD8 populations comprised CD45RO-negative cells positively selected for CCR7, excluding terminally differentiated effector memory CD45RA+ cells. In its sample, this clone was seen once. Antigen specificity is unknown. V lost 4 bases, J lost 4 bases, and 12 bases lay in between. The CDR3 spans 14 residues. Germline V gene lookup returns CDR1 MNHEY and CDR2 SVGAGI. Per the original data handling: From ImmunoSEQ came sequences covering only the junction and carrying no quality scores, so filtering differed. TCRdb's table, derived via immunoSEQ multiplex PCR, lists solely in-frame clones and lacks some. The V and J calls and the clone size are those of that table, but D and trimming were determined from the DNA. The sample has around 2,000,000 clones, around 96% seen once. Study observations and caveats: Sample collection involved blood only; tissue repertoires are likely different. For sorted subsets, rarefaction showed incomplete sequencing despite large depth.

This clonotype was sampled from a young man in good health. The material sequenced was naive CD8+ T cells sorted from blood. The chain links TRBV6-5 to TRBJ2-3, with D uncertain. The CDR3: CASSWTTMPDTQYF. In DNA, the CDR3 is TGTGCCAGCAGTTGGACGACCATGCCAGATACGCAGTATTTT.